A single sample gave rise to the 4 T cell receptor beta chains below, sequenced in a study of blood T cells in healthy people across ages. Primed by a sample-barcoded 5' primer and a J-beta primer mix, a second PCR proceeded for about 7 to 11 cycles. TCRdb redid the calling of the 5' RACE reads with MiXCR, one entry per CDR3 protein. The profile shows around 2 million distinct CDR3 sequences, 30% to 40% of them singletons. Sequenced input: blood. Source of these receptors: a human donor in good health.

As concerns this clonotype: Being one base from a much bigger clone, this may be a read error. V usage is TRBV5-1 and J usage is TRBJ2-3, with D tentatively TRBD1 (5 bases). Germline CDR1 reads SGHRS; CDR2 reads YFSETQ. This CDR3 comprises 17 residues. The CDR3 coding sequence is TGCACCAGCAGCTTGGCCCCATTTCCAGGGTTAGCAGATACGCAGTATTTT. It is translated as CTSSLAPFPGLADTQYF.

This clonotype has just a few counts. V and J are TRBV29-1 and TRBJ2-2; no clear D gene. CDR3 length: 15 amino acids. The V gene lost 4 bases and the J gene lost 1 base, with 13 bases spanning the gap. Germline V gives CDR1 SQVTM, CDR2 ANQGSEA. CDR3: CSVVLWGENTGELFF. The CDR3 nucleotides read TGCAGCGTTGTATTGTGGGGTGAGAACACCGGGGAGCTGTTTTTT.

The chain recombines TRBV5-5 with TRBJ2-6, with 12 bases fitting TRBD1. CDR1 is SGHKS, CDR2 YYEKEE, per germline (reference sequence). The CDR3 has 19 amino acids. The junction had 8 bases not matched to a gene; V was cut back by 0 bases and J by 4 bases. The CDR3 bases are TGTGCCAGCAGCTTGGCCGGGACAGGGGGCGCTGGGGGGGCCAACGTCCTGACTTTC. It codes for CASSLAGTGGAGGANVLTF.

This clonotype was seen more than once but under ten times. The genes are TRBV10-3 and TRBJ2-3; D gene unclear. This CDR3 is 14 amino acids long. Germline V gene lookup returns CDR1 ENHRY and CDR2 SYGVKD. The V and J ends lost 2 bases and 6 bases respectively, with 12 bases between them. The CDR3 sequence: CAISEPEKTDTQYF. CDR3 DNA: TGTGCCATCAGTGAGCCGGAAAAGACGGATACGCAGTATTTT.